A selection of T cell receptor beta chains follows, all from one sample in a study of T cells after posttransplantation cyclophosphamide. The assay was immunoSEQ multiplex PCR, and TCRdb's table has in-frame clones only and misses some. There are 3,200 or so clones in the sample, none observed a single time. The sequencing here drew on PBMCs, taken 84 days after allogeneic stem cell transplant with posttransplant cyclophosphamide. The origin of the receptors is a female patient in her forties who received an allogeneic stem cell transplant from a related donor, was CMV-positive, and had no GVHD. A subset of T cells may come from the graft donor. CDR3s include the opening cysteine and the closing phenylalanine or tryptophan. The D gene is left open where the match is weak. Clone size is given for some rows only: seen once, a few or many times, or a class if the clone is expanded.

DNA | CDR3 | D | size | J | V
TGTGCCAGCAGTCACAGGGGCCCCAATCAGCCCCAGCATTTT | CASSHRGPNQPQHF | TRBD1 | many | TRBJ1-5 | TRBV7-8
TGTGCCAGCAGCTTAAGGAGCGGGGGGCTTATCTACAATGAGCAGTTCTTC | CASSLRSGGLIYNEQFF | TRBD2 | many | TRBJ2-1 | TRBV5-5
TGCGCCAGCAGCTTGAAGGGTGTGGATTCACCCCTCCACTTT | CASSLKGVDSPLHF | . | many | TRBJ1-6 | TRBV5-1
TGTGCCAGCAGTACCGCCTGGCCCTCTGGAAACACCATATATTTT | CASSTAWPSGNTIYF | . | many | TRBJ1-3 | TRBV12-3/TRBV12-4
TGTGCCAGCAGTCTTAAATACGAGCAGTACTTC | CASSLKYEQYF | . | many | TRBJ2-7 | TRBV28
TGTGCCAGCAGCGACCTCCAGGACACTGAAGCTTTCTTT | CASSDLQDTEAFF | . | many | TRBJ1-1 | TRBV7-9
TGCAGCGTTGAAGCCCCGGGACAGGGAATCTACGAGCAGTACTTC | CSVEAPGQGIYEQYF | TRBD1 | many | TRBJ2-7 | TRBV29-1
TGTGCTTTTTTTTTCAAACAGGAGACGGCATACGAGCAGTACTTC | CAFFFKQETAYEQYF | . | few | TRBJ2-7 | TRBV9
TGTGCCAGCAGTGATCCGGGACAGGGAGGCCTCTATGGCTACACCTTC | CASSDPGQGGLYGYTF | TRBD1 | few | TRBJ1-2 | TRBV28
TGCGCCAGCAGCCAAGTACAGGGGACTTCTGGGGCCAACGTCCTGACTTTC | CASSQVQGTSGANVLTF | . | many | TRBJ2-6 | TRBV4-1
TGTGCCAGCAGCTTAGCAGGCAGGAGGGTTTATGGCTACACCTTC | CASSLAGRRVYGYTF | . | many | TRBJ1-2 | TRBV7-2
TGTGCCAGCAGCGTAGTATACAGCACTGAAGCTTTCTTT | CASSVVYSTEAFF | . | many | TRBJ1-1 | TRBV9
TGTGCCAGCAGTCAAGGACCTAGCCCTATTTACTTC | CASSQGPSPIYF | . | many | TRBJ2-7 | TRBV27
TGTGCCAGCAGCTTAGCCCTGAACACCGGGGAGCTGTTTTTT | CASSLALNTGELFF | . | many | TRBJ2-2 | TRBV7-2
TGCGCCAGCAGCCAAGATGAGGCAGGGACCTACGAGCAGTACTTC | CASSQDEAGTYEQYF | . | many | TRBJ2-7 | TRBV4-1
TGTGCCAGCAGCGCCGTACAGGGGTCCTATGGCTACACCTTC | CASSAVQGSYGYTF | TRBD1 | many | TRBJ1-2 | TRBV5-6
TGTGCCACCAGTCCCGGGACAGCACTTTACAATGAGCAGTTCTTC | CATSPGTALYNEQFF | TRBD1 | . | TRBJ2-1 | TRBV24-1
TGTGCCACCAGTGGACCCGGTCAAAGGGGTTACGAGCAGTACTTC | CATSGPGQRGYEQYF | . | few | TRBJ2-7 | TRBV24-1
TGTGCCAGCAGCTCTATTTGGACAGGGTCCCAGTACTTC | CASSSIWTGSQYF | TRBD1 | many | TRBJ2-7 | TRBV13
TGTGCCAGTAATACAGGTTATAATTCACCCCTCCACTTT | CASNTGYNSPLHF | . | . | TRBJ1-6 | TRBV5-5
TGTGCCATCAGTGAGGTAGCGGGGGTGGGGGCAGATACGCAGTATTTT | CAISEVAGVGADTQYF | TRBD2 | many | TRBJ2-3 | TRBV10-3
TGTGCCAGCAACCTGGACTTACGAAATTCACCCCTCCACTTT | CASNLDLRNSPLHF | . | few | TRBJ1-6 | TRBV6-1
TGTGCCAGCAGTTCACAGGGTCCAGCCAAAAACATTCAGTACTTC | CASSSQGPAKNIQYF | . | many | TRBJ2-4 | TRBV12-3/TRBV12-4
TGTGCCAGTAGTTTCAGGCAGGGGACGGCCTACGAGCAGTACTTC | CASSFRQGTAYEQYF | . | . | TRBJ2-7 | TRBV9
TGCTCATCGCGGCAGGGCGGTAATTCACCCCTCCACTTT | CSSRQGGNSPLHF | . | medium-sized | TRBJ1-6 | TRBV6-1
TGTGCCAGCAGTGAAGTTCCTGCGGGGGGGAATCGGAATGAGCAGTTCTTC | CASSEVPAGGNRNEQFF | TRBD2 | many | TRBJ2-1 | TRBV6-1
TGTGCCATCAGCTTCGGACAGGGGACGGCATACGAGCAGTACTTC | CAISFGQGTAYEQYF | TRBD1 | . | TRBJ2-7 | TRBV9
TGCAGCGTTCCAAGGGGGGGGGTTCGTCGAATTCTGGTTTCACCCCTCCACTTT | CSVPRGGVRRILVSPLHF | . | . | TRBJ1-6 | TRBV29-1
TGTGCCAGCAGCCAGGGGGGGCAGGGGGCGTCTGTGGACACTGAAGCTTTCTTT | CASSQGGQGASVDTEAFF | TRBD1 | many | TRBJ1-1 | TRBV7-6
TGTGCCAGCAGCTCCCGCAGGACTAGCACAGATACGCAGTATTTT | CASSSRRTSTDTQYF | . | many | TRBJ2-3 | TRBV7-2
TGTGCCAGCAGGCTTCCGGGAGGGGGCTGGGAGACCCAGTACTTC | CASRLPGGGWETQYF | . | . | TRBJ2-5 | TRBV6-5
TGTGCCAGCAGCTTAGACCCGGATAATTCACCCCTCCACTTT | CASSLDPDNSPLHF | . | many | TRBJ1-6 | TRBV7-9
TGTGCCAGTTCCGGGGGGATTGAGCAGTTCTTC | CASSGGIEQFF | TRBD2 | many | TRBJ2-1 | TRBV19
TGTGCCACCAGCAGCCGCAGGGTTGGATCTGGAAACACCATATATTTT | CATSSRRVGSGNTIYF | . | . | TRBJ1-3 | TRBV15
TGCAGCGCACAGGGGATCGACTCCTACGAGCAGTACTTC | CSAQGIDSYEQYF | TRBD1 | . | TRBJ2-7 | TRBV29-1
TGTGCCAGCAGCTTAACTAGCGGGGGGGGTGAGCAGTTCTTC | CASSLTSGGGEQFF | TRBD2 | many | TRBJ2-1 | TRBV7-3
TGTGCCACCAGCAGAGATAATAGACAGGGGTACGAGCAGTACTTC | CATSRDNRQGYEQYF | TRBD1 | . | TRBJ2-7 | TRBV15
TGTGCCAGCAGTGCACAGGGGGGTTCCTACGAGCAGTACTTC | CASSAQGGSYEQYF | TRBD1 | many | TRBJ2-7 | TRBV6-1
TGCGCCAGCAGTGATCCAAAAGATACGCAGTATTTT | CASSDPKDTQYF | . | many | TRBJ2-3 | TRBV10-1
TGTGCCAGCTCACTGGTCAGTAATGAAAAACTGTTTTTT | CASSLVSNEKLFF | . | many | TRBJ1-4 | TRBV18
TGTGCCAGTAGTATGCTAGCGGGGGGGTCCTACACCGGGGAGCTGTTTTTT | CASSMLAGGSYTGELFF | TRBD2 | many | TRBJ2-2 | TRBV19
TGTGCCAGCAGCCCTAGTGGGACTAGCGGCATTGAGCAGTTCTTC | CASSPSGTSGIEQFF | TRBD2 | many | TRBJ2-1 | TRBV7-2
TGCGCCAGCTCGCGGGCAGCGGGGGCCCGGGATACGCAGTATTTT | CASSRAAGARDTQYF | TRBD2 | many | TRBJ2-3 | TRBV23-1
TGCGCCAGCAGCCGGACAGGGATGTTGGACGAGCAGTACTTC | CASSRTGMLDEQYF | TRBD1 | many | TRBJ2-7 | TRBV5-1
TGTGCCAGCAAACCAGGGGGCTATAGCAATCAGCCCCAGCATTTT | CASKPGGYSNQPQHF | TRBD1 | medium-sized | TRBJ1-5 | TRBV27
TGTGCCAGCAGTATTAAGTGGGGGGATCAGCCCCAGCATTTT | CASSIKWGDQPQHF | . | many | TRBJ1-5 | TRBV7-2
TGTGCCACCAGTGACCCTAGCGGGGGGAATTCAAATGAGCAGTTCTTC | CATSDPSGGNSNEQFF | TRBD2 | many | TRBJ2-1 | TRBV24-1
TGTGCCAGCAGCTTGGGAACAGGGGAAGGGGGTGGCTACACCTTC | CASSLGTGEGGGYTF | TRBD1 | medium-sized | TRBJ1-2 | TRBV13
TGTGCCAGCAGCCCTTCGGGGGAAAGGGAAAAACTGTTTTTT | CASSPSGEREKLFF | . | many | TRBJ1-4 | TRBV5-4
TGTGCCAGCAGCCCACAGGGAAGAGGCCGCAATCAGCCCCAGCATTTT | CASSPQGRGRNQPQHF | . | many | TRBJ1-5 | TRBV5-8
TGTGCCAGCAATCGCGACAGGGACACTGAAGCTTTCTTT | CASNRDRDTEAFF | TRBD1 | many | TRBJ1-1 | TRBV6-1
TGTGCCAGTAGTATAGCCCCACAGCAAGAGAATTCACCCCTCCACTTT | CASSIAPQQENSPLHF | . | many | TRBJ1-6 | TRBV19
TGTGCCAGCAGCTTAGTGGGGGGAAGCAATCAGCCCCAGCATTTT | CASSLVGGSNQPQHF | . | . | TRBJ1-5 | TRBV11-3
TGTGCCAGCAGCTGGAGCGGGGGGGCGAGAGATACGCAGTATTTT | CASSWSGGARDTQYF | TRBD2 | many | TRBJ2-3 | TRBV13
TGTGCCAGCAGCTACAGGACTAGCGGCCTTGAGACCCAGTACTTC | CASSYRTSGLETQYF | TRBD2 | many | TRBJ2-5 | TRBV7-8
TGTGCCAGTACCAAACAAGGCAATCAGCCCCAGCATTTT | CASTKQGNQPQHF | . | large | TRBJ1-5 | TRBV19
TGTGCCAGCAGTAGGGGACAGGGGGTAAATTCACCCCTCCACTTT | CASSRGQGVNSPLHF | TRBD1 | medium-sized | TRBJ1-6 | TRBV6-5